Sequencing of this T cell receptor beta chain was carried out in a study of technical replicates of blood from several donors. The CDR3 runs to 15 residues. Trimming at V came to 4 bases and at J to 2 bases, leaving 5 bases not matched to a gene. Looked up from germline, CDR1 is SGHRS and CDR2 is YFSETQ. Sequencing used immunoSEQ multiplex PCR; TCRdb keeps in-frame clones, though not all of them. This sample has around 95,000 clones, with around 95% found just once. Material: T cells isolated from PBMCs. This chain connects TRBV5-1 to TRBJ1-4, with TRBD1 matching 7 bases. The TCR originated in a human donor in good health. Here the CDR3 DNA reads TGCGCCAGCAGCCCCGACAGGGCCACTAATGAAAAACTGTTTTTT. This encodes CASSPDRATNEKLFF.